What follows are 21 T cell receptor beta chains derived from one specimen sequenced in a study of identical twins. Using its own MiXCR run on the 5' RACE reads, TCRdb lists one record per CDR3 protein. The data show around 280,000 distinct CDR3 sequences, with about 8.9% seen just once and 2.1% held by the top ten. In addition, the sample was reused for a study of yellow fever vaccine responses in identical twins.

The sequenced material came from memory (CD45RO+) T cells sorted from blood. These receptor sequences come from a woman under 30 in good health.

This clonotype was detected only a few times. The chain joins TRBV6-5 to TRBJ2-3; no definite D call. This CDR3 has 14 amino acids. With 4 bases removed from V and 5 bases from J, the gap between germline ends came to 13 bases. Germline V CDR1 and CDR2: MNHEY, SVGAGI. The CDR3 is CASSSMARGDTQYF. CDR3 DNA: TGTGCCAGCAGTTCCATGGCCAGAGGAGATACGCAGTATTTT.

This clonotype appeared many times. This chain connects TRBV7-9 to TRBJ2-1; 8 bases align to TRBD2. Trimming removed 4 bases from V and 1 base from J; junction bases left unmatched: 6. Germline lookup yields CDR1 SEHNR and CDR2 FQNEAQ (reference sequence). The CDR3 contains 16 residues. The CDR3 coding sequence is TGTGCCAGCAGCTCTCAGCGGGAGAGGTCCTACAATGAGCAGTTCTTC. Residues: CASSSQRERSYNEQFF.

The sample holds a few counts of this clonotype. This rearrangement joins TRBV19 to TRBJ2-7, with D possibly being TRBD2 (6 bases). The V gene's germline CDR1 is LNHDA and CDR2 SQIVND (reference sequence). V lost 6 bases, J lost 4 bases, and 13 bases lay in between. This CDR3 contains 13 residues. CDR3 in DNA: TGTGCCAGTAGCGGGAGCAGAGGTTACGAGCAGTACTTC. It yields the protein CASSGSRGYEQYF.

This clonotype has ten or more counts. Here the CDR3 DNA reads TGTGCCAGTGGCGGGAGTCTGAATGAGCAGTTCTTC. It encodes CASGGSLNEQFF. The gene calls are TRBV19 and TRBJ2-1, with TRBD2 matching over 7 bases. Losses at the gene ends were 8 bases for V and 7 bases for J; bases not matched to a gene: 5. The CDR3 extends over 12 amino acids. Germline V gene data show CDR1 as LNHDA and CDR2 as SQIVND (reference sequence).

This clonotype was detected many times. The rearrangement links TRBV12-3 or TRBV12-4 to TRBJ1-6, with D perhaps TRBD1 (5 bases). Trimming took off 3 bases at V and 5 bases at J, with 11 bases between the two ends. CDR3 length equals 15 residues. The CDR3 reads CASSFSGRDNSPLHF. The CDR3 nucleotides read TGTGCCAGCAGTTTTTCGGGACGGGATAATTCACCCCTCCACTTT.

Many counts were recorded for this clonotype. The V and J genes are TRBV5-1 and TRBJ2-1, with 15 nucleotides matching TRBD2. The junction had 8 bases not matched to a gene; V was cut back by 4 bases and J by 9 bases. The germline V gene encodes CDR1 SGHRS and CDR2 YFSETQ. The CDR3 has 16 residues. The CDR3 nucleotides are TGCGCCAGCAGCACGCAGGGACTAGCGGGAGGTGGTGAGCAGTTCTTC. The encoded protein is CASSTQGLAGGGEQFF.

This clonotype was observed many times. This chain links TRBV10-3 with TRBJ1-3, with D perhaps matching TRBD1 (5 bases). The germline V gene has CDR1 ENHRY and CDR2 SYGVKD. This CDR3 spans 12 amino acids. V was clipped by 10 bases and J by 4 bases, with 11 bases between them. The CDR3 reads CASSQGGNTIYF. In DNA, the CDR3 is TGTGCCAGCTCTCAGGGCGGAAACACCATATATTTT.

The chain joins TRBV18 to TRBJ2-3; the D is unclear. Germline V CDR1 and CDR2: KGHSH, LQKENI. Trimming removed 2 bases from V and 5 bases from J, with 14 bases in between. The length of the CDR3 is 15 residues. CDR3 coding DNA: TGTGCCAGCTCACCATCTTCGACAACCGGAGATACGCAGTATTTT. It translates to CASSPSSTTGDTQYF.

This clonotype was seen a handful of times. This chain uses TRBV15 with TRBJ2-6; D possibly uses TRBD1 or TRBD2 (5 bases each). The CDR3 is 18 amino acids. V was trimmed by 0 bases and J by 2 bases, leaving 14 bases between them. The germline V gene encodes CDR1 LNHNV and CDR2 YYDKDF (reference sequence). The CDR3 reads CATSRDFFRGAGANVLTF. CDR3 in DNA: TGTGCCACCAGCAGAGATTTTTTCCGGGGCGCTGGGGCCAACGTCCTGACTTTC.

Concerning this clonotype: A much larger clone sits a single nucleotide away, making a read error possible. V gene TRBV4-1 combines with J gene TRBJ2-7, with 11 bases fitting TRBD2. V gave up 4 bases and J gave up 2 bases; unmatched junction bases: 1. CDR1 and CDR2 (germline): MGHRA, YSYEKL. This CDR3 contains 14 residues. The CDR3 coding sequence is TGCGCCAGCAGCCTAGCGGGAGGGACCTACGAGCAGTACTTC. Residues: CASSLAGGTYEQYF.

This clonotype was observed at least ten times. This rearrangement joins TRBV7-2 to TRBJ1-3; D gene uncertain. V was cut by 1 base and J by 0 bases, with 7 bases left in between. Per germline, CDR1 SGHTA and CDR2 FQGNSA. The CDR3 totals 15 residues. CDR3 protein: CASSLDGRSGNTIYF. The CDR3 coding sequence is TGTGCCAGCAGCTTAGACGGACGCTCTGGAAACACCATATATTTT.

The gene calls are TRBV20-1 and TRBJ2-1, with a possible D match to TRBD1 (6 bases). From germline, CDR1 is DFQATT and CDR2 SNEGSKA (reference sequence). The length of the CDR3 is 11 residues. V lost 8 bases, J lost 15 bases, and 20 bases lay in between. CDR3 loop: CSTKGGGRPFF. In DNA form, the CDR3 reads TGCAGTACCAAGGGTGGGGGCCGGCCGTTCTTC.

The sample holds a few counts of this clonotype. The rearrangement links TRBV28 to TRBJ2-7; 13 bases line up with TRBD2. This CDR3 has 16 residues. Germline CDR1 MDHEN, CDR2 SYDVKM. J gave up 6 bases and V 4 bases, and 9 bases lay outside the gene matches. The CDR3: CASSSRRLAGGGEQYF. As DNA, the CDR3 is TGTGCCAGCAGTTCACGCAGACTAGCGGGAGGAGGCGAGCAGTACTTC.

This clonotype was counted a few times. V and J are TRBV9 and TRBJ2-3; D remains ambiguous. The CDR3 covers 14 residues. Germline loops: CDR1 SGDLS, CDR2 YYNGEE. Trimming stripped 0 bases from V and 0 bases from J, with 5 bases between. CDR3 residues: CASSVARSTDTQYF. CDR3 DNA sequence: TGTGCCAGCAGCGTAGCTAGGAGCACAGATACGCAGTATTTT. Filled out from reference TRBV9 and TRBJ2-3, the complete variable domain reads DSGVTQTPKHLITATGQRVTLRCSPRSGDLSVYWYQQSLDQGLQFLIQYYNGEERAKGNILERFSAQQFPDLHSELNLSSLELGDSALYFCASSVARSTDTQYFGPGTRLTVL.

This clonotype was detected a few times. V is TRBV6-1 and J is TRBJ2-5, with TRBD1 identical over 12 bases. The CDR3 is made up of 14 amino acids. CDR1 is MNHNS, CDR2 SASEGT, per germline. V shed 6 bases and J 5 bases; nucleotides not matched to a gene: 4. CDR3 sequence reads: CASRPGQGAETQYF. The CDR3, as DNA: TGTGCCAGCAGACCGGGACAGGGGGCTGAGACCCAGTACTTC.

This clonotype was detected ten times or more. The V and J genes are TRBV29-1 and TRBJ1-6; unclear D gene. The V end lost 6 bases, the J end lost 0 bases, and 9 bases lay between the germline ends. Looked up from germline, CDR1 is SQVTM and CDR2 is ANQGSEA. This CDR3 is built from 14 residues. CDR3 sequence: CSVQTGSYNSPLHF. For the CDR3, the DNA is TGCAGCGTCCAGACGGGCTCCTATAATTCACCCCTCCACTTT.

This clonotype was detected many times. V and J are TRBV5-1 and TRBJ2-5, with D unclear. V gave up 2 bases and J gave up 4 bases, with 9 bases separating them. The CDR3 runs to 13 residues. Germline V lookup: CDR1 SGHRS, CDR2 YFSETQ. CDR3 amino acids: CASSFYTGETQYF. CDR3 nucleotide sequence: TGCGCCAGCAGCTTTTATACGGGAGAGACCCAGTACTTC.

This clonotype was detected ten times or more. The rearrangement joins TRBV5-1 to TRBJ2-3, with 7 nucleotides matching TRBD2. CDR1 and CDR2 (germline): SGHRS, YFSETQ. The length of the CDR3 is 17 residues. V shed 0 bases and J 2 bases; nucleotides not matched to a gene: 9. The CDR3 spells CASSLAQASGVTDTQYF. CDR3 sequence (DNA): TGCGCCAGCAGCTTGGCCCAGGCTAGCGGAGTCACAGATACGCAGTATTTT.

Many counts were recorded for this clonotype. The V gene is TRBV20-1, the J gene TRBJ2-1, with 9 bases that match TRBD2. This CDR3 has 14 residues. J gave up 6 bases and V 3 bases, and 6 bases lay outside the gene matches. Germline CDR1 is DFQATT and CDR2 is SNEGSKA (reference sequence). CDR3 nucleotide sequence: TGCAGTGCTAGGGGGCTAGCGGGGAGCAATGAGCAGTTCTTC. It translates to CSARGLAGSNEQFF.

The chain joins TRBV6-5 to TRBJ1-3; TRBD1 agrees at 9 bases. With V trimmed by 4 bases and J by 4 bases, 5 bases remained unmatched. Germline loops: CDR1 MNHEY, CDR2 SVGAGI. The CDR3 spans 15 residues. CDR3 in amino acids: CASSLQGAQGNTIYF. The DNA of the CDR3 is TGTGCCAGCAGTTTACAGGGGGCACAAGGAAACACCATATATTTT.

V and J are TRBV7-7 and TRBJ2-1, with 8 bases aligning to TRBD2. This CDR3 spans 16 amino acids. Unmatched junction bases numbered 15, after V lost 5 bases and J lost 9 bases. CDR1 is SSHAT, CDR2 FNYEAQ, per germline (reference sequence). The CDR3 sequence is CASSPAGGSGGAEQFF. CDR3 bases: TGTGCCAGCAGCCCCGCCGGGGGGAGCGGGGGAGCTGAGCAGTTCTTC.